The sequence of this TCR beta chain was determined in a study of immune cell composition in non-small cell lung cancer. General study points: Adenocarcinomas with higher top tumour-associated clone frequency had more reactive TILs. Dominant in vivo tumour-associated clones were not shown to share tumour-reactive sequences. Smoking pack-years did not significantly correlate with tumour TCR-beta clonality.

Data came from immunoSEQ multiplex PCR; TCRdb stores just in-frame clones and leaves some out. There are around 2,500 clones in the sample; approximately 83% occur only once, and about 4.5% lies in the top ten. A word on this clone: Antigen unknown.

The germline CDR1 and CDR2 sequences are LNHDA and SQIVND (reference sequence). This CDR3 has 16 residues. The V gene end was trimmed by 2 bases and the J gene end by 3 bases; junction bases not matched to a gene: 8. Sequencing was carried out using lung tumor tissue. The rearrangement uses TRBV19 and TRBJ2-7, with 9 bases that match TRBD1. This receptor was identified in a human donor with non-small cell lung cancer. The CDR3 nucleotides read TGTGCCAGTAGTATAAGGTCCGGGACAGGGAGCTACGAGCAGTACTTC. This translates into CASSIRSGTGSYEQYF.